This is a list of T cell receptor beta chains from one sample in a study of CD8 T cells in ankylosing spondylitis. TCRdb re-called the 5' RACE reads through MiXCR, storing one row per CDR3 protein. The top ten hold under 1.2% of the sample, which has around 430,000 distinct CDR3 sequences, about a sixth seen once. The specimen was blood, either unsorted or a sorted T cell fraction (not recorded which). These receptor sequences come from a male donor with ankylosing spondylitis. Each CDR3 is given with its conserved first and last residue. Fields, in order: D gene, J gene, clone size, V gene, CDR3 DNA, CDR3 protein. A D gene is named only where the DNA matches it firmly. Clone size is stated in some rows and not others, as once, few, many or a class when expanded.

D gene: .
J gene: TRBJ1-5
clone size: many
V gene: TRBV2
CDR3 DNA: TGTGCCAGCAGTGAGAGGCAGGGGATATACCAGCCCCAGCATTTT
CDR3 protein: CASSERQGIYQPQHF

D gene: .
J gene: TRBJ2-5
clone size: .
V gene: TRBV18
CDR3 DNA: TGTGCCAGCTCACCAATCCGGCAGGGGCCGAGCCTCCAAGAGACCCAGTACTTC
CDR3 protein: CASSPIRQGPSLQETQYF

D gene: .
J gene: TRBJ2-7
clone size: .
V gene: TRBV13
CDR3 DNA: TGTGCCAGCAGCTTTAGCGCGCCGCCCTACGAGCAGTACTTC
CDR3 protein: CASSFSAPPYEQYF

D gene: .
J gene: TRBJ2-7
clone size: .
V gene: TRBV9
CDR3 DNA: TGTGCCAGCAGCCCCCTGGGCCTTGGAACCCCCTACGAGCAGTACTTC
CDR3 protein: CASSPLGLGTPYEQYF

D gene: .
J gene: TRBJ2-7
clone size: few
V gene: TRBV19
CDR3 DNA: TGTGCCAGTAGCCGAGGGATCAGCTCCTACGAGCAGTACTTC
CDR3 protein: CASSRGISSYEQYF

D gene: .
J gene: TRBJ2-1
clone size: few
V gene: TRBV14
CDR3 DNA: TGTGCCAGCAGCCAAACTAGGTACAATGAGCAGTTCTTC
CDR3 protein: CASSQTRYNEQFF

D gene: .
J gene: TRBJ2-5
clone size: few
V gene: TRBV6-1
CDR3 DNA: TGTGCCAGCAGAGAGGACAGATGGTTGGAGACCCAGTACTTC
CDR3 protein: CASREDRWLETQYF

D gene: TRBD1
J gene: TRBJ2-7
clone size: many
V gene: TRBV12-3/TRBV12-4
CDR3 DNA: TGTGCCAGCAGTTTAAAGTCAGGGGGCTTCTACGAGCAGTACTTC
CDR3 protein: CASSLKSGGFYEQYF

D gene: TRBD2
J gene: TRBJ2-7
clone size: .
V gene: TRBV5-5
CDR3 DNA: TGTGCCAGCAGCTTGTCATCCCCGACTAGCGGGGTCTACGAGCAGTACTTC
CDR3 protein: CASSLSSPTSGVYEQYF

D gene: TRBD1
J gene: TRBJ2-5
clone size: .
V gene: TRBV10-2
CDR3 DNA: TGCGCCAGCACAGCGGACAGGGGAAGTGGAGAGACCCAGTACTTC
CDR3 protein: CASTADRGSGETQYF

D gene: .
J gene: TRBJ1-3
clone size: .
V gene: TRBV20-1
CDR3 DNA: TGCAGTGCTAGAGACGTACAGGGCACTGGAAACACCATATATTTT
CDR3 protein: CSARDVQGTGNTIYF

D gene: .
J gene: TRBJ1-3
clone size: many
V gene: TRBV10-3
CDR3 DNA: TGTGCCATCACCCCCGTCGGGGGGACTGGAAACACCATATATTTT
CDR3 protein: CAITPVGGTGNTIYF

D gene: .
J gene: TRBJ2-1
clone size: many
V gene: TRBV29-1
CDR3 DNA: TGCAGCGTTGTAGGAAACAATGAGCAGTTCTTC
CDR3 protein: CSVVGNNEQFF

D gene: TRBD2
J gene: TRBJ2-7
clone size: .
V gene: TRBV7-2
CDR3 DNA: TGTGCCAGCAGCTTAGTCGTAGCGGGATACGGCGAGCAGTACTTC
CDR3 protein: CASSLVVAGYGEQYF

D gene: .
J gene: TRBJ1-2
clone size: .
V gene: TRBV2
CDR3 DNA: TGTGCCAGCAGGAGACAGTCCTCATATGGCTACACCTTC
CDR3 protein: CASRRQSSYGYTF

D gene: .
J gene: TRBJ2-6
clone size: few
V gene: TRBV7-9
CDR3 DNA: TGTGCCAGCAGACAAGGGGTTGGCGGCCCACAGTTC
CDR3 protein: CASRQGVGGPQF

D gene: TRBD1
J gene: TRBJ1-4
clone size: .
V gene: TRBV20-1
CDR3 DNA: TGCAGTTCCCCGGCAACAGGGGCGGCTTCAACTAATGAAAAACTGTTTTTT
CDR3 protein: CSSPATGAASTNEKLFF

D gene: .
J gene: TRBJ2-7
clone size: few
V gene: TRBV11-1
CDR3 DNA: TGTGCCAGCAGCCCACCCATTGGGGAGGGGGCAGACTCCTACGAGCAGTACTTC
CDR3 protein: CASSPPIGEGADSYEQYF

D gene: TRBD2
J gene: TRBJ2-7
clone size: .
V gene: TRBV3-1
CDR3 DNA: TGTGCCAGCAGCCAGCTAGCGGGAGTGCCCGAGCAGTACTTC
CDR3 protein: CASSQLAGVPEQYF

D gene: TRBD2
J gene: TRBJ2-7
clone size: few
V gene: TRBV25-1
CDR3 DNA: TGTGCCAGCAGTGAATTTAGCGGGAGTATTTACGAGCAGTACTTC
CDR3 protein: CASSEFSGSIYEQYF

D gene: TRBD1
J gene: TRBJ1-4
clone size: .
V gene: TRBV20-1
CDR3 DNA: TGCAGTGCCCGAGGACAGGGAGAGGAAAAACTGTTTTTT
CDR3 protein: CSARGQGEEKLFF

D gene: TRBD2
J gene: TRBJ2-7
clone size: .
V gene: TRBV5-1
CDR3 DNA: TGCGCCAGCAGCTTGGAGGCGGGAGGTGTACGGGCTTCAGGGCAGTACTTC
CDR3 protein: CASSLEAGGVRASGQYF

D gene: .
J gene: TRBJ1-4
clone size: few
V gene: TRBV30
CDR3 DNA: TGTGCCTGGAGTTCCACCGGGGAATGGAAACTGTTTTTT
CDR3 protein: CAWSSTGEWKLFF

D gene: .
J gene: TRBJ1-1
clone size: .
V gene: TRBV20-1
CDR3 DNA: TGCAGTGCTAGCCAGGGTAACACTGAAGCTTTCTTT
CDR3 protein: CSASQGNTEAFF

D gene: .
J gene: TRBJ1-3
clone size: few
V gene: TRBV30
CDR3 DNA: TGTGCCTGGAGTGTAGGTCAAACTGGAAACACCATATATTTT
CDR3 protein: CAWSVGQTGNTIYF

D gene: .
J gene: TRBJ2-5
clone size: .
V gene: TRBV6-5
CDR3 DNA: TGTGCCAGCGGGTCAGGGTTGGAGACCCAGTACTTC
CDR3 protein: CASGSGLETQYF

D gene: .
J gene: TRBJ2-1
clone size: .
V gene: TRBV27
CDR3 DNA: TGTGCCAGCAGTCCGCGGACCCATTTAAACAATGAGCAGTTCTTC
CDR3 protein: CASSPRTHLNNEQFF

D gene: .
J gene: TRBJ1-3
clone size: .
V gene: TRBV20-1
CDR3 DNA: TGCAGTGCGAGACCAGCTCCCCTCTCTGGAAACACCATATATTTT
CDR3 protein: CSARPAPLSGNTIYF

D gene: TRBD1
J gene: TRBJ2-6
clone size: many
V gene: TRBV30
CDR3 DNA: TGTGCCTGGAGAAGGGACAGGGCTCTCTCTGGGGCCAACGTCCTGACTTTC
CDR3 protein: CAWRRDRALSGANVLTF

D gene: TRBD1
J gene: TRBJ2-1
clone size: few
V gene: TRBV5-1
CDR3 DNA: TGCGCCAGCAGCTTCTCCGGGACAGGGGTCAATGAGCAGTTCTTC
CDR3 protein: CASSFSGTGVNEQFF